Detailed here is one T cell receptor beta chain. Its target is unknown. The data were obtained in a study of CD4 T cells in relation to SARS-CoV-2 and coronaviruses. Only in-frame clones appear in the TCRdb table, and some are missing; sequencing was by immunoSEQ multiplex PCR. The data contain about 23,000 clones, around 70% of them singletons. CD4+ T cells from unexposed donors were obtained before the COVID-19 pandemic (2011-2018). Isolation of CD4+ T cells took place after 10 days in culture. On days 3 and 7, cultures got half fresh IL-2 medium. V shed 4 bases and J shed 0 bases, with 9 bases lying between them. CDR3 length: 15 residues. CDR1 and CDR2 from the germline V gene are LNHDA and SQIVND (reference sequence).

The source is a human donor in good health. The specimen sequenced was CD4+ T cells from PBMCs, cultured in vitro. This sequence joins TRBV19 and TRBJ2-2, with D tentatively TRBD2 (5 bases). The CDR3 region has the DNA TGTGCCAGTAGTAAAACTAGGTCGAACACCGGGGAGCTGTTTTTT. Amino acid sequence: CASSKTRSNTGELFF. Together with reference TRBV19 and TRBJ2-2, the CDR3 gives the full variable domain: DGGITQSPKYLFRKEGQNVTLSCEQNLNHDAMYWYRQDPGQGLRLIYYSQIVNDFQKGDIAEGYSVSREKKESFPLTVTSAQKNPTAFYLCASSKTRSNTGELFFGEGSRLTVL.